The rows below give T cell receptor beta chains drawn from one sample of a study of read filtering for tumor transcriptome and immune sequencing. TCRdb itself ran the reads through MiXCR, one entry per CDR3 protein. The table shows more than 100,000 distinct CDR3 sequences, with around 14% occurring only once. The sample comprised a population of CD138-negative cells sorted from bone marrow. These receptors were collected from a donor aged 40 or older with multiple myeloma. Both conserved end residues are part of each CDR3. A D gene is named only where the DNA matches it firmly. Size values are once, few and many counts, or a class for expanded clones, and some rows have none.

clone size	D gene	J gene	V gene	CDR3 DNA	CDR3 protein
many	NA	TRBJ2-3	TRBV2	TGTGCCACCGCAAGGGCAGATACGCAGTATTTT	CATARADTQYF
many	NA	TRBJ2-6	TRBV6-2/TRBV6-3	TGTGCCAGCAGTTCAATCTCTGGGGCCAACGTCCTGACTTTC	CASSSISGANVLTF
many	NA	TRBJ1-5	TRBV6-1	TGTGCCAGCAGTGAGGAGGGGAAGCAGCCCCAGCATTTT	CASSEEGKQPQHF
many	NA	TRBJ2-3	TRBV9	TGTGCCAGCAGCGTAGCCGCGAGGGCCAAAGGGACAGATACGCAGTATTTT	CASSVAARAKGTDTQYF
many	NA	TRBJ2-1	TRBV20-1	TGCAGTGCACCCATGCGGGCCAATGAGCAGTTCTTC	CSAPMRANEQFF
NA	TRBD2	TRBJ2-5	TRBV10-3	TGTGCCATCAGTCCAGCGGGAGCAGGGGAGACCCAGTACTTC	CAISPAGAGETQYF
many	NA	TRBJ1-6	TRBV7-6	TGTGCCAGCAGCTTAGGTGGGAATTCACCCCTCCACTTT	CASSLGGNSPLHF
many	NA	TRBJ1-2	TRBV15	TGTGCCACCAGCAGAGGTAGCCCCCTGGACGGCTACACCTTC	CATSRGSPLDGYTF
NA	TRBD1	TRBJ1-5	TRBV2	TGTGCCAGCAGTGAAGGGTGGTCAGGGGGAAGGGATAGCAATCAGCCCCAGCATTTT	CASSEGWSGGRDSNQPQHF
many	TRBD2	TRBJ2-1	TRBV7-2	TGTGCCAGCATCATCCCCCCGACTAGCGGGATGCGCTCCTACAATGAGCAGTTCTTC	CASIIPPTSGMRSYNEQFF
many	NA	TRBJ2-4	TRBV5-4	TGTGCCAGCAGCTTGGGGGCGGTAGCCAAAAACATTCAGTACTTC	CASSLGAVAKNIQYF
few	NA	TRBJ2-3	TRBV20-1	TGCAGTGCTAGTCCCGGGGCTTACCGAGCAGATTCGCAGTATTTT	CSASPGAYRADSQYF
NA	TRBD2	TRBJ2-7	TRBV7-8	TGTGCCAGCAGCCAGGGACTAGCGGAAAGTAGAGGCGAGCAGTACTTC	CASSQGLAESRGEQYF
many	TRBD1	TRBJ1-6	TRBV5-1	TGCGCCAGCAGCCTAAGGACAGGGGACAATTCACCCCTCCACTTT	CASSLRTGDNSPLHF
many	NA	TRBJ2-5	TRBV20-1	TGCAGTGCCGTAAAAGAGACCCAGTACTTC	CSAVKETQYF
few	NA	TRBJ1-1	TRBV5-1	TGCGCCAGCAGCTTGGACCGGGGGCGGAACACTGAAGCTTTCTTT	CASSLDRGRNTEAFF
many	NA	TRBJ2-7	TRBV3-1	TGTGCCAGCAGCCGAGACCGGGCCCGCTACGAGCAGTACTTC	CASSRDRARYEQYF
few	NA	TRBJ2-1	TRBV5-1	TGCGCCAGCGGGAAGGGATTGGACGATGAGCAGTTCTTC	CASGKGLDDEQFF
many	TRBD2	TRBJ2-2	TRBV19	TGTGCCAGTTCTCCGGGGGAGGGCCGGACCGGGGAGCTGTTTTTT	CASSPGEGRTGELFF
many	TRBD2	TRBJ2-1	TRBV5-1	TGCGCCAGCAGCTTGGTGGTAGCGGGGGGCAATGAGCAGTTCTTC	CASSLVVAGGNEQFF
many	TRBD2	TRBJ2-1	TRBV6-5	TGTGCCAGCAGTTACAAGGCGGGAGTGGGCAATGAGCAGTTCTTC	CASSYKAGVGNEQFF
many	NA	TRBJ1-5	TRBV7-8	TGTGCCAGCAGCTTAGAACACAGGGAAGGAAATCAGCCCCAGCATTTT	CASSLEHREGNQPQHF
many	NA	TRBJ2-1	TRBV20-1	TGCAGTGCTAGGGCTAATAGTATTAGCTCCTATAATGAGCAGTTCTTC	CSARANSISSYNEQFF
few	NA	TRBJ1-3	TRBV9	TGTGCCAGCAGCGTAGGGGAAGGAAACACCATATATTTT	CASSVGEGNTIYF
many	NA	TRBJ1-2	TRBV29-1	TGCAGCGTTGAAGTGAACCGATATAACTATGGCTACACCTTC	CSVEVNRYNYGYTF
many	TRBD2	TRBJ2-1	TRBV2	TGTGCCAGCAGTGAGACTAGCGGGAGATTTGAGCAGTTCTTC	CASSETSGRFEQFF
few	NA	TRBJ2-2	TRBV29-1	TGCAGCGTTGGAGGGGGAGTGGCCGGGGAGCTGTTTTTT	CSVGGGVAGELFF
NA	NA	TRBJ2-3	TRBV20-1	TGCAGTGCTAGGAAATCAGATACGCAGTATTTT	CSARKSDTQYF
NA	NA	TRBJ2-1	TRBV6-2/TRBV6-3	TGTACCAGCGGTTTCCCCCGCGCGTGGGAGTCCTACAATGAGCAGTTCTTC	CTSGFPRAWESYNEQFF
many	NA	TRBJ2-3	TRBV7-8	TGTGCCAGCAGCTACACGGGACCCCGTGAGGATACGCAGTATTTT	CASSYTGPREDTQYF
many	TRBD2	TRBJ2-1	TRBV20-1	TGCAGTGCCAACCTAGCGGGAGTATTCTACAATGAGCAGTTCTTC	CSANLAGVFYNEQFF
many	NA	TRBJ2-5	TRBV7-6	TGTGCCAGCAGCCCCCCTTTGACGAAAGAGACCCAGTACTTC	CASSPPLTKETQYF
many	NA	TRBJ1-1	TRBV20-1	TGCAGTGCTAGTTCGGGGCTGAACACTGAAGCTTTCTTT	CSASSGLNTEAFF
many	NA	TRBJ1-4	TRBV5-6	TGTGCCAGCAGCTTACAACAACCTGGACCTAATGAAAAACTGTTTTTT	CASSLQQPGPNEKLFF
many	NA	TRBJ2-7	TRBV20-1	TGCAGTGCTAGAGCGGTTTTCGGGACGATGTCCTACGAGCAGTACTTC	CSARAVFGTMSYEQYF
few	NA	TRBJ1-1	TRBV10-3	TGTGCCATCACAGAGCAGGGTGGGGGGACTGAAGCTTTCTTT	CAITEQGGGTEAFF
many	TRBD1	TRBJ1-5	TRBV12-3/TRBV12-4	TGTGCCAGCAGTACCAGGGGGCAGCCCCAGCATTTT	CASSTRGQPQHF
many	NA	TRBJ1-4	TRBV27	TGTGCCAGCAGTTTCCGAGGTACTAATGAAAAACTGTTTTTT	CASSFRGTNEKLFF
many	NA	TRBJ1-1	TRBV20-1	TGCAGTGCGCCAACGGATTACTCGAACACTGAAGCTTTCTTT	CSAPTDYSNTEAFF
NA	TRBD2	TRBJ2-7	TRBV20-1	TGCAGTTGCCCAGGGACTAGCGGAGGACGGTACGAGCAGTACTTC	CSCPGTSGGRYEQYF
many	NA	TRBJ1-6	TRBV6-5	TGTGCCAGCAGTTATGCTGGGAGCTATAATTCACCCCTCCACTTT	CASSYAGSYNSPLHF
many	TRBD2	TRBJ2-7	TRBV7-8	TGTGCCAGCAGCTTTCGGACTCCGGGGGGCGAGCAGTACTTC	CASSFRTPGGEQYF
many	TRBD2	TRBJ2-1	TRBV27	TGTGCCAGCAGTTTAGGGACTAGCGGACGATACAATGAGCAGTTCTTC	CASSLGTSGRYNEQFF
many	TRBD1	TRBJ1-1	TRBV12-3/TRBV12-4	TGTGCCAGCAGTTACAGGGGAGTGGACACTGAAGCTTTCTTT	CASSYRGVDTEAFF